This record covers a single T cell receptor (beta chain). Its binding antigen is unknown. No clone much larger than this one lies a single base away; base qualities are absent. In the ophthalmopathy patients, disease was moderately to severely active, with a Clinical Activity Score of 3 or more, a NOSPECS grade of 4 or more, and a duration of less than 3 months. Patients with uncontrolled infections, other autoimmune diseases, pregnancy or lactation were excluded. Clinical symptoms, serum thyroxine and TRAb, thyroid ultrasound, and orbital computed tomography formed the basis for the diagnoses. PBMCs were isolated from more than 9 ml of fresh peripheral blood by Ficoll-Paque density gradient centrifugation. Trizol reagent was used to extract total RNA, and RNA quality was then checked on an Agilent 2100 Bioanalyzer. This sample is drawn from a study of T cells in Graves' hyperthyroidism and ophthalmopathy (dated by TCRdb to between 2019 and 2020). Broadly, across the study: Peripheral blood was collected at initial diagnosis, before any treatment. To identify TCR V-J signatures that set the groups apart, the researchers used a discovery cohort of 90 to 100 patients, made up of approximately 43 with Graves' ophthalmopathy and some 55 with stable Graves' hyperthyroidism. Prospective prediction of ophthalmopathy was tested in an independent validation cohort consisting of some 18 hyperthyroidism patients and some 16 patients who later progressed to ophthalmopathy. The approximately 97 discovery patients were randomly divided into training and test sets at a 7:3 ratio. In addition, the study compared T-cell repertoires in thyroid tissue and in blood from over 5 Graves' hyperthyroidism patients. Once sampling was done, hyperthyroidism patients were given methimazole at a starting dose of 30 mg daily, whereas ophthalmopathy patients were given high-dose intravenous methylprednisolone. TCR Vbeta CDR3 sequencing of 130 to 150 peripheral blood samples (under 45 ophthalmopathy, over 70 hyperthyroidism and around 17 progressor patients) is reported in the paper.

The germline V gene (reference sequence) gives CDR1 as SEHNR and CDR2 as FQNEAQ. The CDR3 numbers 16 residues from cysteine through phenylalanine. Kept here is only the CDR3 DNA, which spans 48 bases and is read in frame from base 1. Ends trimmed: V by 5 bases, J by 5 bases; bases unmatched to a gene: 7. Broader findings and caveats from the paper: Sample size was not statistically predetermined, and blinding of investigators to group allocation was not performed. In validation, the model predicted progression to ophthalmopathy a median of approximately 6.3 months before onset, with about 67% sensitivity and almost 75% specificity. In cross-validation, a model built on a 13 V-J signature told ophthalmopathy apart from stable hyperthyroidism with 87.88% sensitivity and approximately 81% specificity, and in testing the same model reached 80%/75%. Most expanded thyroid clonotypes (frequency above 0.001) were also detected in blood, suggesting blood repertoires may reflect thyroid immune responses.

The TCR beta CDR3 regions were amplified from RNA transcripts. For the first round of RT-PCR on the TCR CDR3, the HTBI primer set was used together with the Qiagen OneStep RT-PCR kit. The libraries were constructed in a second round of multiplex PCR and then size-selected and purified. Libraries were sequenced paired-end with 100 bp reads on an Illumina HiSeq2000. Under the source paper's analysis protocol: Raw data were processed with SOAPnuke, discarding reads with adapters, uncalled bases, mean Phred below 15, or no exact constant-primer or identifier match. COPE v1.2.5 was used to merge the high-quality paired reads, and each unique nucleotide sequence was defined as a clonotype. MiTCR v1.1 was used to align the clonotypes against IMGT TRBV, TRBD and TRBJ reference segments. The analysis included only V-J combinations with a frequency above 0.0001, which together covered roughly 99% of the repertoires. A TCS score was defined as the ratio between F50 (clonal expansion) and ExV (chaos), using BLOSUM62-based TCRdist between CDR3 peptides within each V-J. Welch's t-statistics and random forest reduced fewer than 600 V-J features to 13, which were used in a naive Bayes classifier (R e1071). Through fastp at Q25 and MiXCR, TCRdb rebuilt clones from the public reads, retaining in-frame beta chains. Identical CDR3 protein sequences are pooled into one entry, listed with their most common genes and DNA. These V and J calls rely on TCRdb rather than the paper's analysis. For this sample there are 330,000 or so distinct CDR3 sequences; roughly 20% appear just once. The ten largest clones take up under 45% of the sample.

This TCR was sampled from a man aged 50 to 59 with Graves' ophthalmopathy. The sequence joins TRBV7-9 to TRBJ1-3, and TRBD1 matches 12 of the central bases. The sequenced sample consisted of blood. Read as DNA, the sequence is TGTGCCAGCAGCCCGCTGGGGACAGGGGGCAGAAACACCATATATTTT. Its amino acids are CASSPLGTGGRNTIYF. The CDR3, completed at both ends by the reference TRBV7-9 and TRBJ1-3 genes, gives the full variable domain DTGVSQNPRHKITKRGQNVTFRCDPISEHNRLYWYRQTLGQGPEFLTYFQNEAQLEKSRLLSDRFSAERPKGSFSTLEIQRTEQGDSAMYLCASSPLGTGGRNTIYFGEGSWLTVV.